This TCR beta chain was found in a study of T cell repertoires in cytomegalovirus infection. Overall study: An indication of both CMV infection and matching HLA type came from public TCR beta signatures.

The table lists this clonotype with many counts. Its antigen is not known. With 3 bases clipped from V and 1 base from J, the junction kept 8 bases outside the gene matches. The CDR3 contains 16 residues. One entry per CDR3 protein, called by TCRdb with MiXCR from the reads. Of about 600,000 distinct CDR3 sequences listed, about 24% were seen once; the top ten hold roughly 8%. General observations from the study: Within the response measured ex vivo, HLA-C-restricted CMV-specific TCR beta clonotypes were dominant.

The sequence was collected from a human donor in good health (CMV status not recorded). Some clones in this sample may be carry-over from other donors' samples. The rearrangement links TRBV12-3 or TRBV12-4 to TRBJ2-5, with 7 bases lining up with TRBD2. The sequencing sample was made of CD8+ T cells from PBMCs. The DNA for the CDR3 is TGTGCCAGCAGTTTTTCTCTTAGCGGGTTCCAAGAGACCCAGTACTTC. Its translation is CASSFSLSGFQETQYF.